This T cell receptor (beta chain) appears in the sequencing data of a study of lymphopenia after photon versus proton radiotherapy (dated by TCRdb to between 2019 and 2020). Regarding the complete study: The study compared the immunological effects of photon versus proton radiation therapy in patients with gastrointestinal tumors who developed high-grade lymphopenia. The cohort included approximately 22 patients with gastrointestinal tumors who developed lymphopenia after receiving either photon or proton therapy. The goal of the study was to characterize the differences between the two radiation modalities in how they affect the immune system. Results and caveats for the whole study, not just this receptor: During treatment, patients who received proton therapy stayed relatively stable, whereas patients who received photon therapy lost naive T cells and TCR diversity and gained effector/memory populations. After the lymphocyte count nadir, oligoclonal expansion, especially of CD8+ Temra cells, was observed in photon-treated repertoires, and the drop in diversity was driven by this expansion. Across the cohort, an inverse correlation was found between a larger post-nadir drop in TCR diversity and overall survival time among patients who died. The authors looked at the survival association only in patients who died, and they framed better survival with proton therapy as a possibility rather than a demonstrated result.

Comments on this clone: This clone's antigen is unknown. No base quality values were provided; no much bigger clone lies one nucleotide off.

The library relied on the immunoSEQ multiplex PCR assay. T cell repertoires were profiled by deep sequencing of rearranged TCR beta loci, alongside multiparametric flow cytometry. The clones in this table, taken by TCRdb from immuneACCESS, are in-frame only. Not every clone is retained; where verified, under half of the shortfall comes from an unresolved V gene, and the cause of the rest is unknown. Here the sample has just over 25,000 clones; approximately 85% occur a single time. The ten largest account for 5.2% of the sample. For CDR1 and CDR2, the germline V gene (reference sequence) lists MNHEY and SMNVEV. The junction shows trimming of 5 bases on V and 8 bases on J, and the gene matches do not reach 6 bases of it. From the cysteine through the phenylalanine, the CDR3 covers 14 amino acids. Only CDR3 DNA is held: 42 bases, read in frame from base 1.

The sequencing here drew on peripheral blood, taken from a patient treated with photon-based radiotherapy. The TCR sequence derives from a young man with gastric cancer. Here the chain combines TRBV27 and TRBJ2-1; 10 central nucleotides agree with TRBD1. The encoded CDR3 is CASSRTGGIYEQFF. The DNA sequence is given as TGTGCCAGCAGTCGGACAGGGGGAATTTATGAGCAGTTCTTC.